A selection of T cell receptor beta chains follows, all from one sample in a study of blood T cell repertoires in COVID-19. Here immunoSEQ multiplex PCR was the method, and the copy in TCRdb shows in-frame clones only, minus some. Of fewer than 250,000 clones listed, roughly 86% are singletons. Material for sequencing was PBMCs or T cells enriched from blood (not recorded which). These TCRs come from a woman in her twenties or thirties with acute COVID-19. The CDR3 runs from the conserved cysteine through the conserved F or W. The D gene is left open where the match is weak. Not every row has a clone size; where given, it reads once, few, many or a size class.

d_call	clone_size	v_call	j_call	cdr3_nt	cdr3_aa
.	few	TRBV5-4	TRBJ1-3	TGTGCCAGCAGCCCGGGATCTGGAAACACCATATATTTT	CASSPGSGNTIYF
.	.	TRBV30	TRBJ2-2	TGTGCCTGGAGTGTTGGGGCCGGAACCGGGGAGCTGTTTTTT	CAWSVGAGTGELFF
.	.	TRBV6-2/TRBV6-3	TRBJ2-3	TGTGCCAGCAGTTATCCGCCAGCGGGCTCAGATACGCAGTATTTT	CASSYPPAGSDTQYF
TRBD1	.	TRBV7-9	TRBJ1-1	TGTGCCAGCAGCCCCAGGGGACAGGTGCGCATTGAAGCTTTCTTT	CASSPRGQVRIEAFF
.	.	TRBV5-1	TRBJ2-1	TGCGCCAGCAGCCTGGGACGGGAGAATGAGCAGTTCTTC	CASSLGRENEQFF
TRBD2	.	TRBV5-1	TRBJ2-1	TGCGCCAGCAGCCCCTCGGCTAGCGGGGATTACAATGAGCAGTTCTTC	CASSPSASGDYNEQFF
.	once	TRBV7-9	TRBJ1-2	TGTGCCAGCAGCTTAGGAGGCAGCTATGGCTACACCTTC	CASSLGGSYGYTF
TRBD1	.	TRBV19	TRBJ1-3	TGTGCCAGTAGTCCCCAACAGGGGGAAGGAAACACCATATATTTT	CASSPQQGEGNTIYF
TRBD2	once	TRBV29-1	TRBJ2-3	TGCAGCGTTGAACCCCCCAGCGGGGGGGCCGATACGCAGTATTTT	CSVEPPSGGADTQYF
.	.	TRBV2	TRBJ2-5	TGTGCCAGCGCCACAGGGACCCAAGAGACCCAGTACTTC	CASATGTQETQYF
TRBD1	.	TRBV7-9	TRBJ1-2	TGTGCCAGCAGCAGACAGGGGGCGCGGGGCTACACCTTC	CASSRQGARGYTF
TRBD1	.	TRBV29-1	TRBJ2-7	TGCAGCGCTGGGACAGTCTACGAGCAGTACTTC	CSAGTVYEQYF
.	.	TRBV6-5	TRBJ1-2	TGTGCCAGCAGTTACACCGTTTCGGGGTATGGCTATGGCTACACCTTC	CASSYTVSGYGYGYTF
.	few	TRBV5-4	TRBJ1-1	TGTGCCAGCAGCCTGGACAGTACTGAAGCTTTCTTT	CASSLDSTEAFF
TRBD1	.	TRBV10-1	TRBJ1-1	TGCGCCAGCAGCCCCTACCCGGGACAGGGGAACACTGAAGCTTTCTTT	CASSPYPGQGNTEAFF
TRBD1	.	TRBV5-1	TRBJ2-2	TGCGCCAGCAGCTTGGAGAGACAGGGTTCCGGGGAGCTGTTTTTT	CASSLERQGSGELFF
.	.	TRBV19	TRBJ1-5	TGTGCCAGTACCCGTCGGCCGGGGGGGGATCAGCCCCAGCATTTT	CASTRRPGGDQPQHF
.	.	TRBV19	TRBJ2-7	TGTGCCAGTAGTATCCCTCAGACTTCCGGGACTCAAAACGAGCAGTACTTC	CASSIPQTSGTQNEQYF
TRBD1	.	TRBV27	TRBJ2-7	TGTGCCAGCAGTTTGAGGCAGGGGGTTTCCTACGAGCAGTACTTC	CASSLRQGVSYEQYF
TRBD1	.	TRBV29-1	TRBJ2-5	TGCAGCGTTGGGGGACAGGCTCAAGAGACCCAGTACTTC	CSVGGQAQETQYF
.	.	TRBV18	TRBJ2-5	TGTGCCAGCTCATCTCGACAGACAGGGACCCAGTACTTC	CASSSRQTGTQYF
.	.	TRBV24-1	TRBJ2-2	TGTGCCACCAGTGAGGGACAGAACACCGGGGAGCTGTTTTTT	CATSEGQNTGELFF
.	.	TRBV13	TRBJ1-1	TGTGCCAGCAGCTTAGGTCCAGGAATGAACACTGAAGCTTTCTTT	CASSLGPGMNTEAFF
.	few	TRBV3-1/TRBV3-2	TRBJ2-7	TGTGCCAGCAGCCACAGTGAGGTGAGCTCCTACGAGCAGTACTTC	CASSHSEVSSYEQYF
.	.	TRBV5-5	TRBJ1-1	TGTGCCAGCAGTACCACACGGAACACTGAAGCTTTCTTT	CASSTTRNTEAFF
.	.	TRBV4-3	TRBJ2-1	TGCGCCAGCAGCCAAGACGCCGGGTCCGGCAACAATGAGCAGTTCTTC	CASSQDAGSGNNEQFF
TRBD1	.	TRBV27	TRBJ1-6	TGTGCCAGCAGTCATGGGACAGGGAATGATTCACCCCTCCACTTT	CASSHGTGNDSPLHF
TRBD1	.	TRBV11-3	TRBJ2-1	TGTGCCAGCAGCCAAAGACAGGGGGTCAATGAGCAGTTCTTC	CASSQRQGVNEQFF
.	few	TRBV10-1	TRBJ2-7	TGCGCCAGCAGTGAAGGGAGAGTCCACGAGCAGTACTTC	CASSEGRVHEQYF
TRBD1	once	TRBV27	TRBJ1-2	TGTGCCAGCAGTTTATCCCCCAGGGGGAATTATGGCTACACCTTC	CASSLSPRGNYGYTF
TRBD2	.	TRBV7-6	TRBJ2-7	TGTGCCAGCAGCAGTGGACTAGCGGGGGGGCCGTACGAGCAGTACTTC	CASSSGLAGGPYEQYF
TRBD2	.	TRBV4-2	TRBJ2-7	TGTGCCAGCAGCCAGGGGGAGTACAGCGGGGAATCCGAGCAGTACTTC	CASSQGEYSGESEQYF
TRBD1	.	TRBV10-2	TRBJ2-5	TGCGCCAGCCGGACAGGGGATTACCAAGAGACCCAGTACTTC	CASRTGDYQETQYF
.	.	TRBV7-9	TRBJ2-1	TGTGCCAGCAGCTTACGGGACGGAGGACAGAGCAATGAGCAGTTCTTC	CASSLRDGGQSNEQFF
TRBD1	.	TRBV4-2	TRBJ1-4	TGTGCCAGCAGCCAAGTACAAGGGGGCTCTAATGAAAAACTGTTTTTT	CASSQVQGGSNEKLFF
TRBD1	.	TRBV5-5	TRBJ1-2	TGTGCCAGCAGCTTGGGCCCGGACAGGGCGGGCTACACCTTC	CASSLGPDRAGYTF
.	few	TRBV7-9	TRBJ1-2	TGTGCCAGCAGCTCCAACATTGGGGGGGCAAAGCTATATGGCTACACCTTC	CASSSNIGGAKLYGYTF
.	.	TRBV5-1	TRBJ1-2	TGCGCCAGCAGCCTTGGAGGGCCCTATGGCTACACCTTC	CASSLGGPYGYTF
.	.	TRBV5-1	TRBJ2-6	TGCGCCAGCAGCTTAGCAGGGGCTGGGGCCAACGTCCTGACTTTC	CASSLAGAGANVLTF
TRBD1	.	TRBV28	TRBJ1-3	TGTGCCAGCAGTCGGACAGGGTTATTTAACACCATATATTTT	CASSRTGLFNTIYF
.	.	TRBV12-3/TRBV12-4	TRBJ1-6	TGTGCCAGCAGTTGGAGTAATTCACCCCTCCACTTT	CASSWSNSPLHF
.	.	TRBV7-9	TRBJ2-5	TGTGCCAGCAATGACCGACTTAATCAAGAGACCCAGTACTTC	CASNDRLNQETQYF
TRBD1	.	TRBV19	TRBJ1-4	TGTGCCAGTAGTATTCGCGGGACAGGTTGGGAAAAACTGTTTTTT	CASSIRGTGWEKLFF
TRBD1	.	TRBV7-9	TRBJ2-1	TGTGCCAGCAGCGCTACAGGGGGCGCGGGGCAGTTCTTC	CASSATGGAGQFF
.	.	TRBV28	TRBJ1-6	TGTGCCAGCGCTACAGGGTGGGTTCTCTATAATTCACCCCTCCACTTT	CASATGWVLYNSPLHF
.	once	TRBV6-4	TRBJ1-1	TGTGCCAGCAGTACCGACAGAAACACTGAAGCTTTCTTT	CASSTDRNTEAFF
.	.	TRBV6-5	TRBJ1-4	TGTGCCAGCAGGGTCAGTTTGAATGAAAAACTGTTTTTT	CASRVSLNEKLFF
TRBD1	many	TRBV4-1	TRBJ1-3	TGCGCCAGCAGCCTGCGGACAGGGGAAGAGGACGTCGTGAGCTCTGGAAACACCATATATTTT	CASSLRTGEEDVVSSGNTIYF
TRBD2	.	TRBV7-2	TRBJ2-7	TGTGCCAGCAGCTTATTAAGCGGGGTCGATCACTACGAGCAGTACTTC	CASSLLSGVDHYEQYF
.	.	TRBV25-1	TRBJ1-6	TGTGCCAGCAGTGACAGCGGGGCCTATAATTCACCCCTCCACTTT	CASSDSGAYNSPLHF
TRBD1	.	TRBV10-3	TRBJ1-4	TGTGCCATCAGTTTGACAGGGCGGGAAACTAATGAAAAACTGTTTTTT	CAISLTGRETNEKLFF
.	.	TRBV12-3/TRBV12-4	TRBJ1-2	TGTGCCAGCAGTTCCGGGACTTACCATGGCTACACCTTC	CASSSGTYHGYTF
.	.	TRBV12-3/TRBV12-4	TRBJ1-4	TGTGCCAGCACTGTCGTGGGAGGAGAAAAACTGTTTTTT	CASTVVGGEKLFF
TRBD2	.	TRBV2	TRBJ2-5	TGTGCCAGCAGCCCCATAGGTTCACTAGCGGGGGGAGAGACCCAGTACTTC	CASSPIGSLAGGETQYF
.	.	TRBV3-1/TRBV3-2	TRBJ1-1	TGTGCCAGCAGCCAAGCGGGACAGAACACTGAAGCTTTCTTT	CASSQAGQNTEAFF
TRBD2	.	TRBV7-9	TRBJ2-7	TGTGCCAGCAGTTTTCGGACTAGCGGACCCTACGAGCAGTACTTC	CASSFRTSGPYEQYF